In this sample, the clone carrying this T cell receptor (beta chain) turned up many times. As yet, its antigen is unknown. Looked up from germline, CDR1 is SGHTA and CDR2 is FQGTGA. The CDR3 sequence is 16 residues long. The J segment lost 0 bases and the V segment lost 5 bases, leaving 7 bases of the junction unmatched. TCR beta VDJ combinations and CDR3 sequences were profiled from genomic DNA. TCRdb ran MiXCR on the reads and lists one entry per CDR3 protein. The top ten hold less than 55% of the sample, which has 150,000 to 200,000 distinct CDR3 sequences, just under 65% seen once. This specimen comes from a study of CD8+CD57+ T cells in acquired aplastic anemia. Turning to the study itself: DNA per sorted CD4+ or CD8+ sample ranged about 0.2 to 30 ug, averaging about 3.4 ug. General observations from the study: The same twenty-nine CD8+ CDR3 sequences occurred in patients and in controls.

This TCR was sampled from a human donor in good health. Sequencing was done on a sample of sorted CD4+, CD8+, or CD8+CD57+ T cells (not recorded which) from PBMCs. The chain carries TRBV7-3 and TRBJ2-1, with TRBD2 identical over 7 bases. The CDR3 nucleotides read TGTGCCAGCAGCGAACTAGCGTATAGCTCCTACAATGAGCAGTTCTTC. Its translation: CASSELAYSSYNEQFF.